Listed here are 21 T cell receptor beta chains from one sample, sequenced in a study of T cells in Graves' hyperthyroidism and ophthalmopathy. The CDR3 regions of TCR beta were amplified from RNA transcripts. TCR CDR3 underwent first-round RT-PCR with the HTBI primer set. One entry per CDR3 protein results from TCRdb running MiXCR on the multiplex PCR reads. The top ten hold about 8.4% of the sample, which has roughly 740,000 distinct CDR3 sequences, about a sixth seen once. The sample consisted of blood. All receptors come from a man aged 18-30 years with Graves' hyperthyroidism.

This clonotype has more than one count but fewer than ten. The chain links TRBV29-1 to TRBJ2-3, with 7 bases that match TRBD1. CDR3 length: 14 residues. The trim removed 5 bases at V and 1 base at J, leaving 6 bases unmatched. The V gene's germline CDR1 is SQVTM and CDR2 ANQGSEA. The CDR3 bases are TGCAGCGTTAAGACCGGGACAGGCACAGATACGCAGTATTTT. Translating it yields CSVKTGTGTDTQYF.

The V call is TRBV4-3, the J call TRBJ2-5; D is perhaps TRBD2 (5 bases). Between the trimmed V and J ends, which lost 0 bases and 5 bases, there was a span of 19 bases. Germline values: CDR1 LGHNA, CDR2 YSLEER. This CDR3 contains 17 residues. The DNA for the CDR3 is TGCGCCAGCAGCCAAGATGCTTATACCAGGCGGGTGGAGACCCAGTACTTC. This gives the protein CASSQDAYTRRVETQYF.

This clonotype showed up many times. This chain links TRBV12-3 or TRBV12-4 with TRBJ2-7; D is unclear. The CDR3 consists of 13 residues. V was clipped by 6 bases and J by 2 bases, with 11 bases between them. For the CDR3, the DNA is TGTGCCAGCAGCGATGCCCTAGCCTACGAGCAGTACTTC. Protein: CASSDALAYEQYF.

The chain links TRBV12-3 or TRBV12-4 to TRBJ2-1; 8 positions agree with TRBD2. This CDR3 has 16 residues. With 6 bases clipped from V and 3 bases from J, the junction kept 10 bases outside the gene matches. CDR3: CASSLRGTSVYNEQFF. DNA for the CDR3: TGTGCCAGCAGCTTAAGGGGGACTAGTGTCTACAATGAGCAGTTCTTC.

The chain uses TRBV7-9 and TRBJ1-3; no reliable D call. The CDR3 is 12 residues long. Trimming took off 2 bases at V and 7 bases at J, with 6 bases between the two ends. Germline V gives CDR1 SEHNR, CDR2 FQNEAQ (reference sequence). The CDR3 nucleotides read TGTGCCAGCAGCTTACAGGAGAACACCATATATTTT. Protein: CASSLQENTIYF.

The chain links TRBV11-2 to TRBJ2-5; 12 nucleotides line up with TRBD2. The CDR3 is 15 amino acids. Trimming took 3 bases from V and 5 from J; bases not matched to a gene: 4. From germline, CDR1 is SGHAT and CDR2 FQNNGV. The CDR3 DNA is TGTGCCAGCAGCTTGTTTGGACTAGCGGGGGAGACCCAGTACTTC. Its protein product is CASSLFGLAGETQYF. The full variable domain, with the rest looked up from reference TRBV11-2 and TRBJ2-5, is EAGVAQSPRYKIIEKRQSVAFWCNPISGHATLYWYQQILGQGPKLLIQFQNNGVVDDSQLPKDRFSAERLKGVDSTLKIQPAKLEDSAVYLCASSLFGLAGETQYFGPGTRLLVL.

This clonotype was detected many times. The CDR3 loop reads CASSFGRAVIPDTQYF. DNA for the CDR3: TGTGCCAGCAGCTTCGGGAGGGCCGTTATTCCAGATACGCAGTATTTT. The chain has TRBV11-2 and TRBJ2-3, with 8 bases identical to TRBD2. Germline-derived CDR1 and CDR2 are SGHAT and FQNNGV. The CDR3 is 16 amino acids. V lost 3 bases to trimming and J lost 4 bases; unmatched junction nucleotides: 9.

This clonotype has just a few counts. Sequence at one end of the junction differs from germline and may be a read error. This sequence joins TRBV7-9 and TRBJ2-2; 7 nucleotides match TRBD1. The CDR3 loop spans 16 amino acids. CDR1 is SEHNR, CDR2 FQNEAQ, per germline (reference sequence). In DNA, the CDR3 is TGTGCCAGCACCTTACCCCCGACAGGGATTGGCGGGGAGCTGTTTTTT. Translated, it gives CASTLPPTGIGGELFF.

This clonotype has at least ten counts. The rearrangement uses TRBV29-1 and TRBJ1-1; no firm D call. V dropped 0 bases and J dropped 7 bases, with 12 bases sitting between them. Germline CDR1 and CDR2: SQVTM and ANQGSEA. The CDR3 is made up of 13 amino acids. CDR3 loop: CSVEDLAVYEAFF. The CDR3 DNA reads as TGCAGCGTTGAAGATCTAGCGGTTTATGAAGCTTTCTTT.

The chain has TRBV20-1 and TRBJ1-1; maybe TRBD1 (5 bases). The germline V gene has CDR1 DFQATT and CDR2 SNEGSKA (reference sequence). V shed 3 bases and J shed 4 bases, with 6 bases lying between them. The CDR3 length is 11 residues. The CDR3 nucleotides are TGCAGTGCTAGGCAGGGCACTGAAGCTTTCTTT. Its translation is CSARQGTEAFF.

This clonotype was seen at least ten times. This chain links TRBV3-1 with TRBJ2-1; D is possibly TRBD2 (5 bases). The CDR3 has 15 amino acids. Trimming cost V 0 bases and J 8 bases, with 14 bases left between them. Germline-derived CDR1 and CDR2 are LGHDT and YNNKEL (reference sequence). CDR3 bases: TGTGCCAGCAGCCAAGAGATCGGGATCATCGATGAGCAGTTCTTC. This gives the protein CASSQEIGIIDEQFF.

The genes are TRBV7-6 and TRBJ1-5; 10 bases fit TRBD1. The germline gives CDR1 SGHVS, CDR2 FNYEAQ. This CDR3 is 14 amino acids long. V was pared by 7 bases and J by 7 bases, with 7 bases of the junction left unmatched. CDR3 sequence (DNA): TGTGCCAGCACCGGACAGGGGGGGGGACAGCCCCAGCATTTT. It is translated as CASTGQGGGQPQHF.

This clonotype was counted ten times or more. The V and J genes are TRBV11-3 and TRBJ2-1, with 9 bases matching TRBD2. Trimming took 8 bases from V and 5 from J; bases not matched to a gene: 4. Per the germline V gene, CDR1 is SGHNT and CDR2 is YENEEA. There are 13 residues in the CDR3. CDR3 in amino acids: CASSSGDDNEQFF. The CDR3 nucleotides read TGTGCCAGCTCTAGCGGGGACGACAATGAGCAGTTCTTC.

This chain links TRBV5-1 with TRBJ2-1, with D unresolved. This CDR3 comprises 16 residues. Germline V CDR1 and CDR2: SGHRS, YFSETQ. V was trimmed by 0 bases and J by 2 bases, leaving 12 bases between them. This chain's CDR3 is CASSLGETNPYNEQFF. The CDR3 nucleotides read TGCGCCAGCAGCTTGGGTGAGACAAACCCCTACAATGAGCAGTTCTTC. Drawing the rest from reference TRBV5-1 and TRBJ2-1, the complete variable domain is KAGVTQTPRYLIKTRGQQVTLSCSPISGHRSVSWYQQTPGQGLQFLFEYFSETQRNKGNFPGRFSGRQFSNSRSEMNVSTLELGDSALYLCASSLGETNPYNEQFFGPGTRLTVL.

This clonotype appeared many times. This chain connects TRBV2 to TRBJ2-5, with unresolved D. Germline CDR1 is SNHLY and CDR2 is FYNNEI. V was trimmed by 6 bases and J by 3 bases, leaving 11 bases between them. The CDR3 contains 13 residues. The DNA for the CDR3 is TGTGCCAGCAGGGTCATACAAAAAGAGACCCAGTACTTC. Translating gives CASRVIQKETQYF.

This clonotype has just a few counts. The rearrangement joins TRBV6-1 to TRBJ2-3; D might be TRBD1 (5 bases). V lost 4 bases, J lost 1 base, and 12 bases lay in between. Germline CDR1 and CDR2: MNHNS and SASEGT. The CDR3 has 15 amino acids. This CDR3 reads CASSGTSEGTDTQYF. The CDR3, as DNA: TGTGCCAGCAGTGGGACATCCGAGGGCACAGATACGCAGTATTTT.

This clonotype showed up many times. The chain carries TRBV12-3 or TRBV12-4 and TRBJ1-1; D is perhaps TRBD1 (5 bases). CDR3 length: 13 residues. Trimming took 3 bases from V and 4 from J, leaving 9 bases between them. The CDR3 reads CASSFLRGTEAFF. CDR3 in DNA: TGTGCCAGCAGTTTTCTGAGGGGCACTGAAGCTTTCTTT.

On this clonotype itself: A much bigger clone sits one base away, suggesting this may be a read error. This chain uses TRBV18 with TRBJ2-7; D is perhaps TRBD2 (6 bases). Between the trimmed V and J ends, which lost 6 bases and 6 bases, there was a span of 24 bases. The CDR3 spans 16 residues. The V gene's germline CDR1 is KGHSH and CDR2 LQKENI. CDR3 in amino acids: CASSLNSGDLLGEQYF. The CDR3 region has the DNA TGTGCCAGCTCCTTGAATAGCGGCGACCTTCTCGGCGAGCAGTACTTC. The full variable domain, its missing parts supplied by reference TRBV18 and TRBJ2-7, is NAGVMQNPRHLVRRRGQEARLRCSPMKGHSHVYWYRQLPEEGLKFMVYLQKENIIDESGMPKERFSAEFPKEGPSILRIQQVVRGDSAAYFCASSLNSGDLLGEQYFGPGTRLTVT.

This clonotype has just a few counts. The V call is TRBV29-1, the J call TRBJ2-7; maybe TRBD1 (6 bases). There are 11 residues in the CDR3. The germline gives CDR1 SQVTM, CDR2 ANQGSEA. V was pared by 7 bases and J by 4 bases, with 11 bases between. The CDR3 sequence: CSAGRGYEQYF. The CDR3 coding sequence is TGCAGCGCCGGCAGGGGATACGAGCAGTACTTC.

This clonotype came up a few times. V usage is TRBV6-1 and J usage is TRBJ1-5; the D is unclear. Trimming left V 5 bases short and J 4 bases short, with 9 bases between. CDR1 is MNHNS, CDR2 SASEGT, per germline. The CDR3 has 13 residues. The CDR3 is CASSTSRNQPQHF. CDR3 coding DNA: TGTGCCAGCAGTACCTCAAGGAATCAGCCCCAGCATTTT.

This chain links TRBV7-9 with TRBJ2-7; no clear D gene. Germline CDR1 reads SEHNR; CDR2 reads FQNEAQ (reference sequence). Trimming removed 3 bases at V and 2 bases at J, with 11 bases between. The CDR3 is 14 amino acids. CDR3 amino acids: CASSLLSPPYEQYF. CDR3 coding DNA: TGTGCCAGCAGCTTGTTATCGCCCCCCTACGAGCAGTACTTC.